This is a list of T cell receptor beta chains from one sample in a study of a mutant IDH1 vaccine in newly diagnosed glioma. Only in-frame clones appear in the TCRdb table, and some are missing; sequencing was by immunoSEQ multiplex PCR. The sample holds approximately 54,000 clones; 80% to 90% are singletons and the top ten take roughly 18%. This sample comprised PBMCs, obtained from a glioma patient treated with radiotherapy, temozolomide or both. Receptor source: a man between 18 and 35 years old with glioma. Each CDR3 is given with its conserved first and last residue. D genes are given only for firm matches. Size values are once, few and many counts, or a class for expanded clones, and some rows have none.

v_call: TRBV11-2
clone_size: few
d_call: .
cdr3_length: 15
j_call: TRBJ1-3
cdr3_nt: TGTGCCAGCAGCTTAGAGGGAGGGTCTGGAAACACCATATATTTT
cdr3_aa: CASSLEGGSGNTIYF

v_call: TRBV4-1
clone_size: .
d_call: .
cdr3_length: 15
j_call: TRBJ1-1
cdr3_nt: TGCGCCAGCAGCCAAGATCCTGCGGGAAGAACTGAAGCTTTCTTT
cdr3_aa: CASSQDPAGRTEAFF

v_call: TRBV6-5
clone_size: .
d_call: .
cdr3_length: 14
j_call: TRBJ1-1
cdr3_nt: TGTGCCAGCAGAGATTGGACGCTGAACACTGAAGCTTTCTTT
cdr3_aa: CASRDWTLNTEAFF

v_call: TRBV25-1
clone_size: .
d_call: TRBD2
cdr3_length: 16
j_call: TRBJ2-7
cdr3_nt: TGTGCCAGCAGTGACTTCCTAGCGGGGGTCTCCTACGAGCAGTACTTC
cdr3_aa: CASSDFLAGVSYEQYF

v_call: TRBV4-3
clone_size: .
d_call: .
cdr3_length: 14
j_call: TRBJ2-2
cdr3_nt: TGCGCCAGCAGCCAATTCCGTGGCACCGGGGAGCTGTTTTTT
cdr3_aa: CASSQFRGTGELFF

v_call: TRBV28
clone_size: once
d_call: TRBD1
cdr3_length: 16
j_call: TRBJ1-1
cdr3_nt: TGTGCCAGCAGTCCGAACAAACCGGGACAGGGCACTGAAGCTTTCTTT
cdr3_aa: CASSPNKPGQGTEAFF

v_call: TRBV18
clone_size: once
d_call: .
cdr3_length: 12
j_call: TRBJ2-1
cdr3_nt: TGTGCCAGCCGTCAGGGAAACAATGAGCAGTTCTTC
cdr3_aa: CASRQGNNEQFF

v_call: TRBV6-5
clone_size: .
d_call: .
cdr3_length: 13
j_call: TRBJ2-5
cdr3_nt: TGTGCCAGCAGTTACTCGTTAGTAGAGACCCAGTACTTC
cdr3_aa: CASSYSLVETQYF

v_call: TRBV4-1
clone_size: .
d_call: .
cdr3_length: 14
j_call: TRBJ1-5
cdr3_nt: TGCGCCAGCAGCCAAGGAGATCCCCATCAGCCCCAGCATTTT
cdr3_aa: CASSQGDPHQPQHF

v_call: TRBV4-3
clone_size: .
d_call: .
cdr3_length: 13
j_call: TRBJ1-2
cdr3_nt: TGCGCCAGCAGCCTTGATACCAACTATGGCTACACCTTC
cdr3_aa: CASSLDTNYGYTF

v_call: TRBV6-5
clone_size: .
d_call: .
cdr3_length: 15
j_call: TRBJ1-2
cdr3_nt: TGTGCCAGCAGCCCCCGGGGCGGTAACTACTATGGCTACACCTTC
cdr3_aa: CASSPRGGNYYGYTF

v_call: TRBV18
clone_size: once
d_call: .
cdr3_length: 15
j_call: TRBJ2-7
cdr3_nt: TGTGCCAGCTCACCTGGACTTGGGAGCTCCTACGAGCAGTACTTC
cdr3_aa: CASSPGLGSSYEQYF

v_call: TRBV18
clone_size: .
d_call: .
cdr3_length: 13
j_call: TRBJ1-4
cdr3_nt: TGTGCCAGCTCACCAGGGAACGGTGAAAAACTGTTTTTT
cdr3_aa: CASSPGNGEKLFF

v_call: TRBV6-5
clone_size: .
d_call: .
cdr3_length: 13
j_call: TRBJ2-2
cdr3_nt: TGTGCCAGCAGCCAACCGGGCACCGGGGAGCTGTTTTTT
cdr3_aa: CASSQPGTGELFF

v_call: TRBV30
clone_size: .
d_call: .
cdr3_length: 15
j_call: TRBJ1-5
cdr3_nt: TGTGCCTGGAGTGTCGGGGGGTTTAGCAATCAGCCCCAGCATTTT
cdr3_aa: CAWSVGGFSNQPQHF

v_call: TRBV25-1
clone_size: .
d_call: .
cdr3_length: 14
j_call: TRBJ2-1
cdr3_nt: TGTGCCAGCCCCAGTGGCGGGAAGAACAATGAGCAGTTCTTC
cdr3_aa: CASPSGGKNNEQFF

v_call: TRBV5-6
clone_size: .
d_call: TRBD1
cdr3_length: 17
j_call: TRBJ1-2
cdr3_nt: TGTGCCAGCAGCTTGGTTGGCAGGGGGCCGCCCAGTAGTGGCTACACCTTC
cdr3_aa: CASSLVGRGPPSSGYTF

v_call: TRBV7-8
clone_size: many
d_call: .
cdr3_length: 16
j_call: TRBJ2-7
cdr3_nt: TGTGCCAGCAGCTTAGTTGTGGGCTTTCAGTCGGACGAGCAGTACTTC
cdr3_aa: CASSLVVGFQSDEQYF

v_call: TRBV5-1
clone_size: .
d_call: .
cdr3_length: 12
j_call: TRBJ2-2
cdr3_nt: TGCGCCAGCAGCTTGCCAGGGAGCAAGCTGTTTTTT
cdr3_aa: CASSLPGSKLFF

v_call: TRBV19
clone_size: .
d_call: TRBD1
cdr3_length: 14
j_call: TRBJ1-5
cdr3_nt: TGTGCCAGTAGTACTCTAGGGGGCAGGCAGCCCCAGCATTTT
cdr3_aa: CASSTLGGRQPQHF

v_call: TRBV7-9
clone_size: .
d_call: .
cdr3_length: 14
j_call: TRBJ1-1
cdr3_nt: TGTGCCAGCAGCCCCGGACAGTCGAACACTGAAGCTTTCTTT
cdr3_aa: CASSPGQSNTEAFF

v_call: TRBV30
clone_size: .
d_call: TRBD2
cdr3_length: 15
j_call: TRBJ2-1
cdr3_nt: TGTGCCTGGAACCCTAGCGGGAGGATCTACAATGAGCAGTTCTTC
cdr3_aa: CAWNPSGRIYNEQFF

v_call: TRBV6-5
clone_size: .
d_call: TRBD2
cdr3_length: 14
j_call: TRBJ2-7
cdr3_nt: TGTGCCAGCAGTCGACTAGCGGGGGTGTACGAGCAGTACTTC
cdr3_aa: CASSRLAGVYEQYF

v_call: TRBV5-1
clone_size: .
d_call: .
cdr3_length: 15
j_call: TRBJ1-1
cdr3_nt: TGCGCCAGCAGCCCTACACAGGGAGGGACATCTGAAGCTTTCTTT
cdr3_aa: CASSPTQGGTSEAFF

v_call: TRBV5-6
clone_size: .
d_call: .
cdr3_length: 15
j_call: TRBJ2-5
cdr3_nt: TGTGCCAGCAGCTTGAGAGGGACAAGACAAGAGACCCAGTACTTC
cdr3_aa: CASSLRGTRQETQYF

v_call: TRBV30
clone_size: .
d_call: .
cdr3_length: 15
j_call: TRBJ2-3
cdr3_nt: TGTGCCTGGACCCCAAATAGCGGCGGGGCAGATACGCAGTATTTT
cdr3_aa: CAWTPNSGGADTQYF

v_call: TRBV9
clone_size: .
d_call: .
cdr3_length: 18
j_call: TRBJ2-2
cdr3_nt: TGTGCCAGCAGCGTGCTTAGCGGCCTCATCGCGAACACCGGGGAGCTGTTTTTT
cdr3_aa: CASSVLSGLIANTGELFF